This note documents a single T cell receptor beta chain sequence. Its cognate antigen is unknown. The data were obtained in a study of CD8 T cells in Susac syndrome. General study points: The study recognized that the number of individuals in its TCR sequencing and HLA analysis was relatively small.

V gave up 2 bases and J gave up 5 bases, with 13 bases separating them. This CDR3 region has 15 residues. CDR1 SGHRS and CDR2 YFSETQ come from the germline V gene. With random hexamers, roughly 0.45 to 1 ug RNA was reverse transcribed. TCRdb recomputed calls from the immunoSEQ multiplex PCR reads with MiXCR, one row per CDR3 protein. Of about 130,000 distinct CDR3 sequences in the sample, around 80% were seen once. This TCR was recovered from a human donor with multiple sclerosis. The genes are TRBV5-1 and TRBJ1-4, with D maybe TRBD1 (6 bases). The sequenced sample consisted of CD8+ T cells from PBMCs. The CDR3 sequence is CASSFERQGNEKLFF. The CDR3 bases are TGCGCCAGCAGCTTTGAGAGGCAGGGGAATGAAAAACTGTTTTTT.